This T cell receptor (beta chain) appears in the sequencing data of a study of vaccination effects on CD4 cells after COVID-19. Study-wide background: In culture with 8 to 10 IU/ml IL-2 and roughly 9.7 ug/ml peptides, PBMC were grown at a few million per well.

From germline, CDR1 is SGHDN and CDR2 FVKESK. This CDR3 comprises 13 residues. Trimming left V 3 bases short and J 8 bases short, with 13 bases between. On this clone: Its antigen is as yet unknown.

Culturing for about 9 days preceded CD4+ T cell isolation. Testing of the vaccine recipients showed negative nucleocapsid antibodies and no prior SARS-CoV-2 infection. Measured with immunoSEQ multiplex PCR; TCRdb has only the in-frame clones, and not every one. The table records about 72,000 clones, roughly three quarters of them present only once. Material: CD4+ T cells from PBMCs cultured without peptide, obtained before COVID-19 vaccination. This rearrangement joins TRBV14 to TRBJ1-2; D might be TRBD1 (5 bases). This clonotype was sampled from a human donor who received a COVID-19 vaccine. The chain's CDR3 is CASSHGGRGGYTF. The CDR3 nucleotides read TGTGCCAGCAGCCATGGGGGACGAGGCGGCTACACCTTC.